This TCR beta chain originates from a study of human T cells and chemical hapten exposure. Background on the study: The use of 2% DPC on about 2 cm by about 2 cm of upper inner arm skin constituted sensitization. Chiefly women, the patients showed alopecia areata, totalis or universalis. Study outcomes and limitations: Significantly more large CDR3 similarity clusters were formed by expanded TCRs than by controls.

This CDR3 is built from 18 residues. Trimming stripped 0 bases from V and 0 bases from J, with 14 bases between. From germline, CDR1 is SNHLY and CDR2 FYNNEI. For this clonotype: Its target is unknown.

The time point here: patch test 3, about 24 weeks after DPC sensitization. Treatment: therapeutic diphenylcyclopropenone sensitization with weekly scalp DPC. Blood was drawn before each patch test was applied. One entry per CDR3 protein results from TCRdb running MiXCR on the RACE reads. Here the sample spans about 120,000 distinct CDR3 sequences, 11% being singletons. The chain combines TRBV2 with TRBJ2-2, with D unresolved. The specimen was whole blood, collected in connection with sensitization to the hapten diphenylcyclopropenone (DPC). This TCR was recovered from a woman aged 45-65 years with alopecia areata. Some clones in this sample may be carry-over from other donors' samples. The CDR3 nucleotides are TGTGCCAGCAGTGAAGCGCCCTCGTGGCAGACGAACACCGGGGAGCTGTTTTTT. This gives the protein CASSEAPSWQTNTGELFF.